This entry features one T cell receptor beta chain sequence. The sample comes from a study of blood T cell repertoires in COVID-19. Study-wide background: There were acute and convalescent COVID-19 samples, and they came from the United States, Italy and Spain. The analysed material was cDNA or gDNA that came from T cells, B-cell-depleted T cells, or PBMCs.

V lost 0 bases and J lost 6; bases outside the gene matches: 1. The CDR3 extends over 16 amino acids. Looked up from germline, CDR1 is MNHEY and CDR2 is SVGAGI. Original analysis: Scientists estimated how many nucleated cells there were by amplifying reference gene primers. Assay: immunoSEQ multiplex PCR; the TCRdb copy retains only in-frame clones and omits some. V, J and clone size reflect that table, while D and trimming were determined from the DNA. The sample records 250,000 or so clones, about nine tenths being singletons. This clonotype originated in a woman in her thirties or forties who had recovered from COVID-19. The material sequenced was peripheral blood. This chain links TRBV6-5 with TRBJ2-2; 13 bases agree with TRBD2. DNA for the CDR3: TGTGCCAGCAGTTACTCAACTAGCGGGGGGGCCGGGGAGCTGTTTTTT. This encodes CASSYSTSGGAGELFF.